This T cell receptor beta chain was sequenced for a study of cytomegalovirus exposure and HLA in healthy donors. Both 60 Vbeta primers and 13 Jbeta primers went into the PCR. Profiled with immunoSEQ multiplex PCR; TCRdb holds only in-frame clones, not every one. The sample carries around 130,000 clones, approximately 70% recorded once. Germline V gene lookup returns CDR1 SGHRS and CDR2 YFSETQ. This CDR3 contains 15 residues. Trimming removed 4 bases at V and 4 bases at J, with 17 bases between. The V gene is TRBV5-1, the J gene TRBJ1-2; the D is unclear. What was sequenced was PBMCs. The receptor comes from a woman aged 60-70 years in good health and CMV-seropositive. CDR3 bases: TGCGCCAGCAGCCCAGACCCAGAGGAGGCCTATGGCTACACCTTC. Amino acid sequence: CASSPDPEEAYGYTF.